This is a list of T cell receptor beta chains from one sample in a study of T cells expressing NK-cell markers. One entry per CDR3 protein, without DNA, is what TCRdb gives after re-calling the 5' RACE reads. This repertoire comprises about 140,000 distinct CDR3 sequences; its ten largest clones make up roughly 12%. The sample taken for sequencing was blood T cells: a sorted CD56 or NKG2C T cell subset, CD4+ or CD8+ T cells, or bulk PBMC T cells (not recorded which). These receptors were collected from a man between 18 and 29 years old in good health. CDR3s include the opening cysteine and the closing phenylalanine or tryptophan. Each record gives: J gene, V gene, CDR3 length, CDR3 protein.

TRBJ2-5 | TRBV20-1 | 18 | CSASGLAGGPLIAQTQYF
TRBJ1-5 | TRBV7-8 | 16 | CASSLGWTGQGQPQHF
TRBJ2-3 | TRBV19 | 15 | CASSLGTSGTDTQYF
TRBJ2-5 | TRBV12-3/TRBV12-4 | 12 | CASSRPLGDSNF
TRBJ2-2 | TRBV27 | 16 | CASSLLGGLNTGELFF
TRBJ2-6 | TRBV11-2 | 15 | CASSLVWDGANVLTF
TRBJ2-1 | TRBV6-4 | 16 | CASSDSKRDSYNEQFF
TRBJ2-3 | TRBV25-1 | 17 | CASSEYISREGTDTQYF
TRBJ2-1 | TRBV6-5 | 15 | CASSYSATGGNEQFF
TRBJ2-7 | TRBV5-6 | 15 | CASSYGQSLSYEQYF
TRBJ1-2 | TRBV12-3/TRBV12-4 | 12 | CASRGQGQGYTF
TRBJ2-1 | TRBV10-3 | 13 | CAISEPPLNEQFF
TRBJ1-4 | TRBV29-1 | 13 | CSVLRATNEKLFF
TRBJ2-1 | TRBV7-8 | 15 | CASSWSGSSYNEQFF
TRBJ2-1 | TRBV7-9 | 14 | CASSFSGRSDEQFF
TRBJ1-1 | TRBV6-5 | 12 | CASHNPNTEAFF
TRBJ2-1 | TRBV5-1 | 15 | CASSSTPTGYHEQFF
TRBJ1-2 | TRBV7-9 | 15 | CASRSAGSGVYGYTF
TRBJ2-4 | TRBV7-9 | 14 | CASSLTPLSRSQYF
TRBJ2-2 | TRBV5-1 | 16 | CASSLPGVRHTGELFF
TRBJ2-5 | TRBV12-5 | 15 | CASGTPREGRETQYF
TRBJ2-5 | TRBV12-3/TRBV12-4 | 12 | CATLGPQETQYF
TRBJ2-1 | TRBV12-3/TRBV12-4 | 15 | CASSLIPGSSHEQFF
TRBJ2-3 | TRBV12-3/TRBV12-4 | 14 | CASDVGSGSDTQYF
TRBJ2-6 | TRBV2 | 15 | CARQGEFSGANVLTF
TRBJ1-3 | TRBV12-3/TRBV12-4 | 19 | CASSLRLAALGASGNTIYF
TRBJ1-6 | TRBV5-8 | 13 | CASSLGLGSPLHF
TRBJ2-2 | TRBV30 | 13 | CAGPRSNTGELFF
TRBJ2-1 | TRBV2 | 13 | CASSVILSNEQFF
TRBJ2-7 | TRBV20-1 | 16 | CSARSEGSAGAREQYF
TRBJ2-3 | TRBV27 | 15 | CASSSPFTGTDTQYF
TRBJ1-4 | TRBV27 | 15 | CASSFIGLTNEKLFF
TRBJ2-1 | TRBV6-2/TRBV6-3 | 16 | CASSYTAGGAYNEQFF
TRBJ2-7 | TRBV5-1 | 14 | CASSPDRSYYEQYF
TRBJ2-3 | TRBV18 | 16 | CASSDRSSGITDTQYF
TRBJ2-3 | TRBV27 | 14 | CASSDGTSADTQYF